These 22 T cell receptor beta chains share one sample of origin, sequenced in a study of blood T cell repertoires in COVID-19. Profiled with immunoSEQ multiplex PCR; TCRdb holds only in-frame clones, not every one. Among about 180,000 clones listed, 70% to 90% were seen once. The sample taken for sequencing was peripheral blood. These receptor sequences come from a man in his sixties with acute or convalescent COVID-19.

CDR3 in DNA: TGTGCCAGCAGCGTCACAGGGGGCTACAATGAGCAGTTCTTC. Encoded protein: CASSVTGGYNEQFF. The rearrangement uses TRBV9 and TRBJ2-1; 8 bases line up with TRBD1. CDR3 length: 14 amino acids. V dropped 2 bases and J dropped 3; count of bases not matched to a gene: 1. Germline V gene sequence: CDR1 SGDLS, CDR2 YYNGEE.

This clone was picked up one time. CDR3 protein: CASSPHLSGDEQFF. DNA for the CDR3: TGTGCCAGCAGTCCCCATCTATCCGGGGATGAGCAGTTCTTC. The chain links TRBV2 to TRBJ2-1; D is possibly TRBD2 (5 bases). With 5 bases removed from V and 8 bases from J, the gap between germline ends came to 16 bases. Germline CDR1 SNHLY, CDR2 FYNNEI. The CDR3 is made up of 14 amino acids.

V is TRBV2 and J is TRBJ1-6; D call uncertain. The CDR3 totals 13 residues. Trimming took off 7 bases at V and 0 bases at J, with 4 bases between the two ends. Germline V gene lookup returns CDR1 SNHLY and CDR2 FYNNEI. The chain's CDR3 is CASKSSYNSPLHF. The CDR3 DNA sequence: TGTGCCAGCAAGAGCTCCTATAATTCACCCCTCCACTTT. Combining the CDR3 with reference TRBV2 and TRBJ1-6 gives the whole variable domain EPEVTQTPSHQVTQMGQEVILRCVPISNHLYFYWYRQILGQKVEFLVSFYNNEISEKSEIFDDQFSVERPDGSNFTLKIRSTKLEDSAMYFCASKSSYNSPLHFGNGTRLTVT.

The chain carries TRBV15 and TRBJ2-5; 7 bases align to TRBD1. CDR1 is LNHNV, CDR2 YYDKDF, per germline (reference sequence). The V and J ends lost 5 bases and 2 bases, in that order; junction bases with no gene match: 5. CDR3 size: 14 residues. The DNA of the CDR3 is TGTGCCACCAGCCCCGTGGGACAGCAAGAGACCCAGTACTTC. This sequence encodes CATSPVGQQETQYF. Looking up the rest from reference TRBV15 and TRBJ2-5 gives the full variable domain: DAMVIQNPRYQVTQFGKPVTLSCSQTLNHNVMYWYQQKSSQAPKLLFHYYDKDFNNEADTPDNFQSRRPNTSFCFLDIRSPGLGDTAMYLCATSPVGQQETQYFGPGTRLLVL.

For this clone: Other DNA sequences in the sample encode the same CDR3. This chain links TRBV10-3 with TRBJ2-7; no firm D call. The CDR3 contains 12 residues. CDR1 ENHRY and CDR2 SYGVKD come from the germline V gene. Trimming stripped 8 bases from V and 0 bases from J, with 8 bases between. CDR3: CAISGSSYEQYF. The CDR3 nucleotides read TGTGCCATCTCGGGTAGCTCCTACGAGCAGTACTTC.

The chain links TRBV2 to TRBJ1-6; the D is unclear. Germline CDR1 SNHLY, CDR2 FYNNEI. Trimming stripped 7 bases from V and 5 bases from J, with 12 bases between. This CDR3 region has 14 residues. The DNA for the CDR3 is TGTGCCAGCATAGCGTTTGGGAATAATTCACCCCTCCACTTT. Protein product: CASIAFGNNSPLHF.

The chain recombines TRBV4-2 with TRBJ1-2; 8 nucleotides align to TRBD1. The ends lost 3 bases at V and 6 bases at J; junction bases unmatched: 15. The germline V gene encodes CDR1 LGHNA and CDR2 YNFKEQ. The CDR3 consists of 17 residues. For the CDR3, the DNA is TGTGCCAGCAGCCACCCGCTGGCAGGGGGCGAGGAGAATGGCTACACCTTC. Encoded protein: CASSHPLAGGEENGYTF.

For the CDR3, the DNA is TGTGCCAGCAGTGAACTGGGGCCGGAGACTGAAGCTTTCTTT. Translated, it gives CASSELGPETEAFF. This chain connects TRBV6-1 to TRBJ1-1; perhaps TRBD1 as D (5 bases). Looked up from germline, CDR1 is MNHNS and CDR2 is SASEGT. This CDR3 contains 14 residues. V lost 2 bases to trimming and J lost 5 bases, with 12 bases between them.

This clone was counted a few times. J is TRBJ2-1 and V is TRBV11-2; 11 bases line up with TRBD2. The ends lost 5 bases at V and 10 bases at J; junction bases unmatched: 13. The germline CDR1 and CDR2 sequences are SGHAT and FQNNGV. The CDR3 is 16 residues long. DNA for the CDR3: TGTGCCAGCAGCCCTGACTTAGCGGGAGGGCCTAAGGAGCAGTTCTTC. Protein product: CASSPDLAGGPKEQFF.

The J gene is TRBJ1-2, the V gene TRBV6-1; no clear D gene. The ends were cut back, 3 bases at V and 4 bases at J, with 9 bases in the middle. This CDR3 comprises 13 residues. CDR1 is MNHNS, CDR2 SASEGT, per germline. For the CDR3, the DNA is TGTGCCAGCAGTGAGACGGGATTCTATGGCTACACCTTC. Translating gives CASSETGFYGYTF.

To note about this clone: This same CDR3 is encoded by further DNA sequences in the sample. The chain combines TRBV7-6 with TRBJ2-3; the D gene is possibly TRBD2 (6 bases). Trimming removed 0 bases from V and 0 bases from J, with 7 bases in between. Germline CDR1 SGHVS, CDR2 FNYEAQ. This CDR3 has 15 residues. CDR3 DNA: TGTGCCAGCAGCTTAGCCGGGGGAAGCACAGATACGCAGTATTTT. Protein product: CASSLAGGSTDTQYF.

J is TRBJ2-3 and V is TRBV7-3; possible D gene TRBD2, 6 bases. Germline CDR1 SGHTA, CDR2 FQGTGA. This CDR3 region has 15 residues. Trimming cost V 4 bases and J 3 bases, with 14 bases left between them. Here the CDR3 reads CASSSNPGRTDTQYF. The CDR3 DNA reads TGTGCCAGCAGCTCGAATCCCGGGAGAACAGATACGCAGTATTTT.

This chain links TRBV13 with TRBJ2-5; 8 bases align to TRBD1. The CDR3 loop spans 15 amino acids. Germline trimming cut 2 bases from V and 5 bases from J; bases unmatched to any gene: 7. The germline CDR1 and CDR2 sequences are PRHDT and FYEKMQ (reference sequence). The CDR3 spells CASSLKQGERETQYF. The CDR3 DNA is TGTGCCAGCAGCTTAAAACAGGGGGAGAGGGAGACCCAGTACTTC.

This chain connects TRBV4-1 to TRBJ2-7; 7 nucleotides match TRBD2. This CDR3 is built from 13 residues. J lost 3 bases, V lost 2 bases, and 1 base had no gene match. Germline V gene lookup returns CDR1 MGHRA and CDR2 YSYEKL. In DNA form, the CDR3 reads TGCGCCAGCAGCCAATCGGGGGGCTACGAGCAGTACTTC. This encodes CASSQSGGYEQYF.

This clone came up a few times. As the CDR3 is not closed by the conserved phenylalanine or tryptophan, this likely results from a read error. It is unclear where the CDR3 begins or ends on the DNA, so no DNA is shown, and the CDR3 is as TCRdb lists it. This rearrangement joins TRBV3-1 (or the pseudogene TRBV3-2) to TRBJ1-1; TRBD1 reflects the table's D call only, with no check against the DNA. Germline V gives CDR1 LGHDT, CDR2 YNNKEL (reference sequence). The CDR3 region is 12 residues in length, termini included. The CDR3 sequence: CASSQAARGFRL.

The V gene is TRBV27, the J gene TRBJ2-1; the match to TRBD1 covers 9 bases. The CDR3 has 15 amino acids. V was clipped by 4 bases and J by 2 bases; unmatched bases: 3. Germline V gene lookup returns CDR1 MNHEY and CDR2 SMNVEV (reference sequence). This CDR3 is CASSYRGLPYNEQFF. The CDR3 nucleotides are TGTGCCAGCAGTTACAGGGGGCTACCCTACAATGAGCAGTTCTTC.

V and J are TRBV3-1 (or the pseudogene TRBV3-2) and TRBJ2-7, with TRBD2 matching 8 bases. The germline V gene encodes CDR1 LGHDT and CDR2 YNNKEL (reference sequence). The CDR3 loop spans 21 amino acids. V gave up 0 bases and J gave up 3 bases; unmatched junction bases: 22. CDR3 protein: CASSQDRPAPHREGRVYEQYF. The DNA for the CDR3 is TGTGCCAGCAGCCAAGATCGACCTGCCCCGCACCGGGAGGGGAGGGTCTACGAGCAGTACTTC.

The chain links TRBV2 to TRBJ2-7; the D gene is possibly TRBD1 (6 bases). CDR1 and CDR2 (germline): SNHLY, FYNNEI. The CDR3 is 12 residues long. Trimming left V 4 bases short and J 6 bases short, with 10 bases between. Here the CDR3 reads CASSADRGEQYF. DNA for the CDR3: TGTGCCAGCAGTGCGGACAGAGGCGAGCAGTACTTC.

This chain uses TRBV5-8 with TRBJ2-7; no firm D call. Trimming stripped 1 base from V and 5 bases from J, with 4 bases between. The CDR3 runs to 11 residues. Per germline, CDR1 SGHTS and CDR2 YDEGEE. The CDR3 region has the DNA TGTGCCAGCAGCTTGTATAACGAGCAGTACTTC. Its protein is CASSLYNEQYF.

V and J are TRBV12-3 or TRBV12-4 and TRBJ2-5; D may be TRBD2 (6 bases). This CDR3 region has 12 residues. Trimming shortened V by 8 bases and J by 2 bases, and 9 bases separated the two germline ends. This CDR3 reads CASGDLQETQYF. CDR3 nucleotide sequence: TGTGCCAGCGGGGACTTACAAGAGACCCAGTACTTC.

This clone appeared a single time. The chain recombines TRBV28 with TRBJ2-7; TRBD1 matches at 7 bases. This CDR3 spans 13 amino acids. CDR1 MDHEN and CDR2 SYDVKM come from the germline V gene. Losses at the gene ends were 5 bases for V and 3 bases for J; bases not matched to a gene: 4. In DNA form, the CDR3 reads TGTGCCAGCAGTGGGGGACAGAACTACGAGCAGTACTTC. The encoded protein is CASSGGQNYEQYF.

The chain carries TRBV24-1 and TRBJ2-3; maybe TRBD2 (6 bases). The germline gives CDR1 KGHDR, CDR2 SFDVKD. The CDR3 consists of 13 residues. V lost 7 bases, J lost 2 bases, and 9 bases lay in between. CDR3 residues: CATRASATDTQYF. The CDR3, as DNA: TGTGCCACCAGGGCTAGCGCCACAGATACGCAGTATTTT.